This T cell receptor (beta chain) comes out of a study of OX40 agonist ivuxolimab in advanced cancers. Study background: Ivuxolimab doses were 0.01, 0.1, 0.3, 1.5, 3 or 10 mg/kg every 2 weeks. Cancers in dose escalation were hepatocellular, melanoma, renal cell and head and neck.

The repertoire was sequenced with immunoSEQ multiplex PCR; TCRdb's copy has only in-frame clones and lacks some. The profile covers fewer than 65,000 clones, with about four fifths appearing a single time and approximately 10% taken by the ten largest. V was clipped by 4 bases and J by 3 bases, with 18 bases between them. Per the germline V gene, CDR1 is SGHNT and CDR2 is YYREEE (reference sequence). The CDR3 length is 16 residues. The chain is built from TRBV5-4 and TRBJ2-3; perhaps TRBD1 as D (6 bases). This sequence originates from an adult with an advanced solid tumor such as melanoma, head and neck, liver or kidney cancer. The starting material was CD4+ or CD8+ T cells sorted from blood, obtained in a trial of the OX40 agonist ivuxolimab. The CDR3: CASSGASLQGTDTQYF. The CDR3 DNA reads TGTGCCAGCAGCGGAGCATCCCTACAGGGAACAGATACGCAGTATTTT.